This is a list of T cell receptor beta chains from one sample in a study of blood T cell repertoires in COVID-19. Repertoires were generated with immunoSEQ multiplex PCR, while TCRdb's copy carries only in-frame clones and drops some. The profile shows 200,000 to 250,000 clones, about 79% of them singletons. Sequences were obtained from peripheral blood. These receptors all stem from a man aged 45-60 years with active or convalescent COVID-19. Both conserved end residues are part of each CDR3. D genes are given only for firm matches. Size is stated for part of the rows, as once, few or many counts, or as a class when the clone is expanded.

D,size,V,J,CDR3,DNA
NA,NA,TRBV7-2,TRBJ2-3,CASSLFRRTDTQYF,TGTGCCAGCAGCTTATTCAGGCGCACAGATACGCAGTATTTT
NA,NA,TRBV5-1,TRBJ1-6,CASSLAIGGGYSPLHF,TGCGCCAGCAGCTTGGCCATTGGTGGCGGATATTCACCCCTCCACTTT
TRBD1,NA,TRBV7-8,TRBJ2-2,CATGQGTNTGELFF,TGTGCGACCGGACAGGGGACGAACACCGGGGAGCTGTTTTTT
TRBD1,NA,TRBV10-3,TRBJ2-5,CAIRDREETQYF,TGTGCCATCAGGGACAGGGAAGAGACCCAGTACTTC
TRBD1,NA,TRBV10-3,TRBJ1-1,CAIRLTDRDTEAFF,TGTGCCATCAGGCTTACTGACAGGGACACTGAAGCTTTCTTT
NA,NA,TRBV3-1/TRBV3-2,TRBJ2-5,CASSLGQIETQYF,TGTGCCAGCAGCCTGGGGCAAATAGAGACCCAGTACTTC
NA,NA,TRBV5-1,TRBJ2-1,CASSLSVGVSYNEQFF,TGCGCCAGCAGCTTGTCCGTCGGGGTCTCCTACAATGAGCAGTTCTTC
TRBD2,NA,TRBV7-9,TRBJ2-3,CASNPRGGGTDTQYF,TGTGCCAGCAACCCCCGCGGGGGGGGCACAGATACGCAGTATTTT
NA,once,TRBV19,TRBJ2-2,CAVGRGRTGELFF,TGTGCAGTTGGCCGGGGGAGAACCGGGGAGCTGTTTTTT
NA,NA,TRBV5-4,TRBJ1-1,CASSLEPGMNTEAFF,TGTGCCAGCAGCTTGGAGCCAGGAATGAACACTGAAGCTTTCTTT
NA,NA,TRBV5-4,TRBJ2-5,CASSLGLERQETQYF,TGTGCCAGCAGCTTGGGGCTAGAACGACAAGAGACCCAGTACTTC
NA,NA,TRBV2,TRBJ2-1,CASSEAWRTNNEQFF,TGTGCCAGCAGTGAAGCGTGGAGAACTAACAATGAGCAGTTCTTC
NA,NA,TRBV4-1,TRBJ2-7,CASSQVQTSSYEQYF,TGCGCCAGCAGCCAGGTTCAGACTTCCTCCTACGAGCAGTACTTC
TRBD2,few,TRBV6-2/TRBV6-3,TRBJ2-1,CASSYSGGNKERDKQFF,TGTGCCAGCAGTTACTCGGGAGGGAATAAGGAGCGAGACAAGCAGTTCTTC
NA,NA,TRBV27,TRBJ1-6,CASTLPSSYNSPLHF,TGTGCCAGCACCCTCCCGAGCTCCTATAATTCACCCCTCCACTTT
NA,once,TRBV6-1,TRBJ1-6,CASSEGQLNSPLHF,TGTGCCAGCAGTGAAGGACAGCTTAATTCACCCCTCCACTTT